Presented here are 8 T cell receptor beta chains from one specimen sequenced in a study of identical twins (dated by TCRdb to 2016 to 2017). Receptor amplification or capture employed 5' RACE. Reads for this sample came from an Illumina HiSeq 2000. The public reads were quality trimmed at Q25 with fastp and then assembled into clones with MiXCR by TCRdb, keeping productive beta chains. One record per CDR3 amino acid sequence lists the most common genes and DNA. The sample table holds 300,000 to 400,000 distinct CDR3 sequences, of which 9% were seen once. The ten largest clonotypes hold approximately 9.3% of the sample. Sequences were obtained from naive T cells sorted from blood. Reading the label with the study, this specimen's cell subset or site is: cells isolated with a human naive T-cell isolation kit. Receptors originate from a woman between 45 and 65 years old in good health.

This clonotype was observed at least ten times. This chain connects TRBV29-1 to TRBJ1-3, with D perhaps TRBD1 (5 bases). Germline lookup yields CDR1 SQVTM and CDR2 ANQGSEA. The CDR3 is 14 amino acids. With 4 bases removed from V and 1 base from J, the gap between germline ends came to 11 bases. CDR3 in DNA: TGCAGCGTTGGGACAACCTTTTCTGGAAACACCATATATTTT. Residues: CSVGTTFSGNTIYF.

This clonotype was seen more than once but under ten times. The chain joins TRBV5-1 to TRBJ1-1, with D possibly matching TRBD1 (6 bases). V lost 0 bases, J lost 7 bases, and 16 bases lay in between. The CDR3 spans 15 residues. CDR1 is SGHRS and CDR2 is YFSETQ in the germline V gene. CDR3 in amino acids: CASSLDGRTADEAFF. CDR3 nucleotides: TGCGCCAGCAGCTTGGACGGCCGGACAGCTGATGAAGCTTTCTTT. Complete variable domain (other parts from reference TRBV5-1 and TRBJ1-1): KAGVTQTPRYLIKTRGQQVTLSCSPISGHRSVSWYQQTPGQGLQFLFEYFSETQRNKGNFPGRFSGRQFSNSRSEMNVSTLELGDSALYLCASSLDGRTADEAFFGQGTRLTVV.

This clonotype was picked up many times. The V gene is TRBV28, the J gene TRBJ2-7; the D call may be TRBD1 or TRBD2 (5 bases each). This CDR3 contains 13 residues. CDR1 MDHEN and CDR2 SYDVKM come from the germline V gene. Trimming removed 5 bases at V and 4 bases at J, with 12 bases between. CDR3 nucleotides: TGTGCCAGCAGTACCGGGACCCCGTACGAGCAGTACTTC. It encodes CASSTGTPYEQYF.

This clonotype has only a few counts. The chain carries TRBV12-3 or TRBV12-4 and TRBJ2-7, with 11 positions matching TRBD1. CDR3 length equals 15 residues. With V trimmed by 5 bases and J by 2 bases, 5 bases remained unmatched. In DNA form, the CDR3 reads TGTGCCAGCAGTCCCGGACAGGGGGCCACCTACGAGCAGTACTTC. Protein: CASSPGQGATYEQYF.

Ten or more counts support this clonotype. V is TRBV3-1 and J is TRBJ2-2; no firm D call. In germline, CDR1 is LGHDT, CDR2 YNNKEL (reference sequence). The length of the CDR3 is 11 residues. Trimming cost V 1 base and J 8 bases, with 2 bases left between them. In nucleotides, the CDR3 is TGTGCCAGCAGCCAAGCAGGGGAGCTGTTTTTT. This sequence encodes CASSQAGELFF.

J is TRBJ2-7 and V is TRBV20-1; possibly TRBD2 for D (5 bases). V was clipped by 6 bases and J by 3 bases, with 12 bases between them. The germline gives CDR1 DFQATT, CDR2 SNEGSKA (reference sequence). The length of the CDR3 is 12 residues. CDR3 sequence reads: CSATDLVYEQYF. The CDR3 region has the DNA TGCAGTGCCACGGACTTGGTCTACGAGCAGTACTTC.

CDR3 amino acids: CASSQGQGTNQPQHF. The CDR3 DNA reads TGTGCCAGCAGCCAGGGACAGGGAACAAACCAGCCCCAGCATTTT. The chain uses TRBV5-5 and TRBJ1-5, with TRBD1 matching over 9 bases. The J segment lost 7 bases and the V segment lost 4 bases, leaving 9 bases of the junction unmatched. CDR3 length: 15 residues. Germline V gene lookup returns CDR1 SGHKS and CDR2 YYEKEE (reference sequence).

This clonotype was detected ten times or more. The chain recombines TRBV4-2 with TRBJ2-2, with D possibly being TRBD1 or TRBD2 (6 bases each). The CDR3 loop spans 15 amino acids. Germline-derived CDR1 and CDR2 are LGHNA and YNFKEQ. V lost 4 bases, J lost 4 bases, and 13 bases lay in between. The CDR3 DNA sequence: TGTGCCAGCAGCCCCTGGGGGGCCGGCACCGGGGAGCTGTTTTTT. Translating gives CASSPWGAGTGELFF.